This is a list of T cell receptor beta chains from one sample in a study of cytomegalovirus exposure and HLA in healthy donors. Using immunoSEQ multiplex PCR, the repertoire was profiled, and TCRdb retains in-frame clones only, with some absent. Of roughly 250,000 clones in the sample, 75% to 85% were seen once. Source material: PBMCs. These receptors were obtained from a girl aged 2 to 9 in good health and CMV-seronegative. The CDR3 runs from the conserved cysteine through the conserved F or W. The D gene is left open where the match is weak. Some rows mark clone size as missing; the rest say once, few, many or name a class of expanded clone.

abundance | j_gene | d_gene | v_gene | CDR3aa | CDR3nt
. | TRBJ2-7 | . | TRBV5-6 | CASSSHYEQYF | TGTGCCAGCAGCTCCCACTACGAGCAGTACTTC
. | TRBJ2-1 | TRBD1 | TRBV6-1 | CASSGQGAVFPFF | TGTGCCAGCAGTGGACAGGGTGCCGTTTTCCCGTTCTTC
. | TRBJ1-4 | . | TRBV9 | CASSVGTSATNEKLFF | TGTGCCAGCAGCGTAGGGACAAGTGCAACTAATGAAAAACTGTTTTTT
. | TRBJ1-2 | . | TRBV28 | CASATAGEGGYGYTF | TGTGCCAGCGCGACCGCAGGCGAAGGGGGCTATGGCTACACCTTC
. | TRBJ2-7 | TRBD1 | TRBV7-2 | CASSLPQGVALREQYF | TGTGCCAGCAGCCTACCCCAGGGGGTGGCTTTGAGAGAGCAGTACTTC
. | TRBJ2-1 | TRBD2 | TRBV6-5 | CASASGSYEQFF | TGTGCCAGCGCTAGCGGGAGTTATGAGCAGTTCTTC
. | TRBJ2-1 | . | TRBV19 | CASSKDYSEQFF | TGTGCCAGTAGTAAGGACTACTCTGAGCAGTTCTTC
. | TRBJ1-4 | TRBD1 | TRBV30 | CAWRALGTAPEKLFF | TGTGCCTGGAGGGCCTTAGGGACAGCCCCCGAAAAACTGTTTTTT
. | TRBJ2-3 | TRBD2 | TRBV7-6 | CASSLASSGISTDTQYF | TGTGCCAGCAGCTTAGCGTCCAGCGGGATTAGCACAGATACGCAGTATTTT
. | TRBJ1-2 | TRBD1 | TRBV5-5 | CASSSLGGRDRDGYTF | TGTGCCAGCAGCTCCCTTGGGGGCCGGGACAGGGATGGCTACACCTTC
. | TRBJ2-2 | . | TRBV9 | CASSVGFGTERFWPFTGELFF | TGTGCCAGCAGCGTAGGGTTCGGGACTGAGCGATTCTGGCCCTTTACCGGGGAGCTGTTTTTT
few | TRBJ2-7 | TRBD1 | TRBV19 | CASSWGQGGAYEQYF | TGTGCCAGTAGTTGGGGACAGGGTGGAGCGTACGAGCAGTACTTC
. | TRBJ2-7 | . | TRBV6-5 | CASSYSRGLGEQYF | TGTGCCAGCAGTTACAGTAGGGGTCTTGGCGAGCAGTACTTC
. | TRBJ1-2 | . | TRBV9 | CASEGWSYGYTF | TGTGCCAGCGAGGGTTGGTCCTATGGCTACACCTTC
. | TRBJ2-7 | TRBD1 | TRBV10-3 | CAIGQGAVEQYF | TGTGCCATCGGACAGGGGGCCGTCGAGCAGTACTTC
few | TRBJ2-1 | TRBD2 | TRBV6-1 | CASSEASGGAYNEQFF | TGTGCCAGCAGTGAAGCTAGCGGGGGGGCCTACAATGAGCAGTTCTTC
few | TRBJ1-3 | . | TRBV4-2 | CASSQDMGSSGNTIYF | TGTGCCAGCAGCCAAGATATGGGGAGCTCTGGAAACACCATATATTTT
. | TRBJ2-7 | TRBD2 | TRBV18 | CASSPPGLEAHEQYF | TGTGCCAGCTCACCGCCGGGACTAGAGGCTCACGAGCAGTACTTC
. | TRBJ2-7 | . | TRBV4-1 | CASSQDDSGCEQYF | TGCGCCAGCAGCCAAGATGATTCAGGGTGCGAGCAGTACTTC
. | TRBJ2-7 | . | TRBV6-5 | CASSYRQGYEQYF | TGTGCCAGCAGTTATCGGCAGGGCTACGAGCAGTACTTC
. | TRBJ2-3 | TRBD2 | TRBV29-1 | CSVEAGRVTDTQYF | TGCAGCGTTGAAGCAGGGAGGGTCACAGATACGCAGTATTTT
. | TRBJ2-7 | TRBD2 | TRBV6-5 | CASSSWTSGIGEQYF | TGTGCCAGCAGTTCTTGGACTAGCGGGATTGGTGAGCAGTACTTC
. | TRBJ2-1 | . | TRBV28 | CASSFRGLSYNEQFF | TGTGCCAGCAGTTTCAGGGGTTTGTCCTACAATGAGCAGTTCTTC
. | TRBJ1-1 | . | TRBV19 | CASSPAQNTEAFF | TGTGCCAGTAGTCCCGCGCAGAACACTGAAGCTTTCTTT
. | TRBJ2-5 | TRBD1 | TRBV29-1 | CSVHMDRVGQETQYF | TGCAGCGTTCACATGGACAGGGTGGGCCAAGAGACCCAGTACTTC
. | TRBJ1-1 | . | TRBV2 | CASSKMWGGKADTEAFF | TGTGCCAGCAGTAAGATGTGGGGGGGGAAGGCGGACACTGAAGCTTTCTTT
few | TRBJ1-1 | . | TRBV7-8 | CASSLVLGSNTEAFF | TGTGCCAGCAGCTTAGTTTTGGGCAGTAACACTGAAGCTTTCTTT
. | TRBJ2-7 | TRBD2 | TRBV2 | CASSQRTSGSWSTSYEQYF | TGTGCCAGCAGCCAAAGGACTAGCGGGAGTTGGTCCACTTCTTACGAGCAGTACTTC
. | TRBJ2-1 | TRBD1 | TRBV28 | CASSKTGRPGDEQFF | TGTGCCAGCAGTAAGACAGGGCGTCCCGGGGATGAGCAGTTCTTC
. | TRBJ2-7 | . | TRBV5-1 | CASTPRAVDLWDEQYF | TGCGCCAGCACCCCTCGGGCGGTGGACTTGTGGGACGAGCAGTACTTC
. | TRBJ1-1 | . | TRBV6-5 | CASSYSRGMNTEAFF | TGTGCCAGCAGTTACTCGCGGGGGATGAACACTGAAGCTTTCTTT
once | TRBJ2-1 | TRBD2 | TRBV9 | CASSHPLLGAGGGRYNEQFF | TGTGCCAGCAGCCATCCGCTCTTGGGGGCGGGGGGCGGTAGGTACAATGAGCAGTTCTTC
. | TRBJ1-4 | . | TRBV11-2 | CASWGGGNGEKLFF | TGTGCCAGCTGGGGGGGCGGAAATGGCGAAAAACTGTTTTTT
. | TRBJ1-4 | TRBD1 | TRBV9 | CASSLRSGTGGVNNEKLFF | TGTGCCAGCAGCTTGAGATCCGGGACAGGGGGTGTTAATAATGAAAAACTGTTTTTT
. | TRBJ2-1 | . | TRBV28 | CASTTPGLNNEQFF | TGTGCCAGCACCACGCCGGGACTTAACAATGAGCAGTTCTTC
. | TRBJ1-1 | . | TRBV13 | CASSPAINTEAFF | TGTGCCAGCAGCCCCGCGATAAACACTGAAGCTTTCTTT
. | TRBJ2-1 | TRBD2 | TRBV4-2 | CASSQAGDRTSGGASMSNEQFF | TGTGCCAGCAGCCAAGCCGGCGATCGGACTAGCGGGGGGGCCAGTATGTCGAATGAGCAGTTCTTC
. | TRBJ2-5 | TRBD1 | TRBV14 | CASSQDRGTGRQETQYF | TGTGCCAGCAGCCAAGATCGAGGGACAGGGAGGCAAGAGACCCAGTACTTC
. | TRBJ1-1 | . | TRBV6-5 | CASSYDLTGINTEAFF | TGTGCCAGCAGTTACGACCTCACAGGGATCAACACTGAAGCTTTCTTT
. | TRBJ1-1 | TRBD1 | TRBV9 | CASSVHPGQGALISTEAFF | TGTGCCAGCAGCGTCCATCCGGGACAGGGGGCACTTATAAGCACTGAAGCTTTCTTT
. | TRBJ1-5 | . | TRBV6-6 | CASSNSLNQPQHF | TGTGCCAGCAGCAACAGTTTAAATCAGCCCCAGCATTTT
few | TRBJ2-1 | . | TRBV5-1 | CASSFSTSSPFF | TGCGCCAGCAGCTTTTCGACTAGTTCGCCGTTCTTC
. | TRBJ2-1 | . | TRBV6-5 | CASSFGLPTNEQFF | TGTGCCAGCAGTTTTGGACTGCCAACGAATGAGCAGTTCTTC
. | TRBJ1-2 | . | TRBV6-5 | CASSYLGREWNYGYTF | TGTGCCAGCAGTTACTTAGGGAGGGAGTGGAACTATGGCTACACCTTC
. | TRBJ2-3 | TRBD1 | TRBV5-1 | CASSWDRGWVDTQYF | TGCGCCAGCAGCTGGGACAGGGGTTGGGTAGATACGCAGTATTTT
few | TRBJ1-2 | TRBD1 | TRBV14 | CASSQDGPGDRENRYGYTF | TGTGCCAGCAGCCAAGATGGACCGGGGGACAGGGAAAATCGGTATGGCTACACCTTC
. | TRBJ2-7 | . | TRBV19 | CASSIDQAASYEQYF | TGTGCCAGTAGTATTGATCAGGCAGCTTCCTACGAGCAGTACTTC
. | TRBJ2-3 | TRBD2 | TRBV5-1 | CASSLLARGTDTQYF | TGCGCCAGCAGCTTACTAGCGAGAGGCACAGATACGCAGTATTTT
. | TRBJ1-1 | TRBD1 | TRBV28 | CASSLSSGVGGWDTEAFF | TGTGCCAGCAGTTTATCGTCCGGTGTAGGGGGCTGGGACACTGAAGCTTTCTTT
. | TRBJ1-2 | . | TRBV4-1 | CASSQVGRGGGYTF | TGCGCCAGCAGCCAAGTTGGAAGGGGAGGAGGCTACACCTTC
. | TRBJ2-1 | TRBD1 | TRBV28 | CASSRDSHNEQFF | TGTGCCAGCAGTCGGGACAGCCACAATGAGCAGTTCTTC
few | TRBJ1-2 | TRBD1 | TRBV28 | CASRMDRGRVNTF | TGTGCCAGCAGGATGGACAGGGGGCGGGTTAACACCTTC
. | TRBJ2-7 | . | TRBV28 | CACGLMTGRTYEQYF | TGTGCCTGCGGACTCATGACAGGAAGAACCTACGAGCAGTACTTC
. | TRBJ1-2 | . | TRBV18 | CASSPAEGANYGYTF | TGTGCCAGCTCACCTGCCGAGGGAGCTAACTATGGCTACACCTTC
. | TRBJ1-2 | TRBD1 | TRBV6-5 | CASSQTGGRGHGYTF | TGTGCCAGCAGCCAAACGGGGGGCAGGGGGCATGGCTACACCTTC